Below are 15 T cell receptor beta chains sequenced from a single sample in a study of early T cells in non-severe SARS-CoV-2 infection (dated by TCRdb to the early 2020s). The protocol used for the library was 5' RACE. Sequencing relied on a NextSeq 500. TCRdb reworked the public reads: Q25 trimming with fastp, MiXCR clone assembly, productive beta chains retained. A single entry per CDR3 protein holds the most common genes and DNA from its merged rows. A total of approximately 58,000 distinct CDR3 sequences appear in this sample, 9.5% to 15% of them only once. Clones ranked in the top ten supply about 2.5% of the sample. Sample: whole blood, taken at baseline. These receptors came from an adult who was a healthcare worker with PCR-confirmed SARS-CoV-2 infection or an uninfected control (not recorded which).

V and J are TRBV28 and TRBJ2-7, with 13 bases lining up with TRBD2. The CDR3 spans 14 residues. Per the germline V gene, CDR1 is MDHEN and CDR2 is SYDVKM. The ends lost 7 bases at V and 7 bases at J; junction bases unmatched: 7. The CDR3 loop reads CASKTSGRTREQYF. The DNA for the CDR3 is TGTGCCAGCAAGACTAGCGGGAGGACGAGGGAGCAGTACTTC.

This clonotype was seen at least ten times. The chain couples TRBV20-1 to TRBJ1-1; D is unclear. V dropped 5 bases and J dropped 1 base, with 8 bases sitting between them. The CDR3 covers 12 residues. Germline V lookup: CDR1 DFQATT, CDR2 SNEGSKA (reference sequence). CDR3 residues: CSAGRGNTEAFF. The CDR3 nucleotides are TGCAGTGCTGGCCGGGGGAACACTGAAGCTTTCTTT.

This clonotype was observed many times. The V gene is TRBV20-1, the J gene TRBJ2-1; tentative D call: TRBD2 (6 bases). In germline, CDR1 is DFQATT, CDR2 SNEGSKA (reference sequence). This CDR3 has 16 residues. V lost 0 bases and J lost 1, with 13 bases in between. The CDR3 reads CSARDGLAVSYNEQFF. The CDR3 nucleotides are TGCAGTGCTAGAGACGGATTAGCGGTTTCCTACAATGAGCAGTTCTTC.

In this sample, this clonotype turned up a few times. The CDR3 DNA reads TGTGCCAGCAGTACCGGACAGGCAGCGGATACGCAGTATTTT. Amino acids: CASSTGQAADTQYF. The chain combines TRBV12-3 or TRBV12-4 with TRBJ2-3; 7 bases are shared with TRBD1. Losses at the gene ends were 5 bases for V and 6 bases for J; bases not matched to a gene: 8. The CDR3 has 14 amino acids.

The CDR3 here is CASETGGQGYTF. The CDR3 DNA reads as TGTGCCAGCGAGACAGGGGGGCAAGGCTACACCTTC. The rearrangement uses TRBV3-1 and TRBJ1-2; 9 nucleotides agree with TRBD1. V dropped 8 bases and J dropped 8; count of bases not matched to a gene: 6. This CDR3 is built from 12 residues. The germline CDR1 and CDR2 sequences are LGHDT and YNNKEL (reference sequence).

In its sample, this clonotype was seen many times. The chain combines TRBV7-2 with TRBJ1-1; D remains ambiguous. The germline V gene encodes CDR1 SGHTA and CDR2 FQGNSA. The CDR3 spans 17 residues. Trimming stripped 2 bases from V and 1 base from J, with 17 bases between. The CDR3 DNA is TGTGCCAGCAGCTTACGATTGGGCCGGGAGAAGAACACTGAAGCTTTCTTT. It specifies CASSLRLGREKNTEAFF.

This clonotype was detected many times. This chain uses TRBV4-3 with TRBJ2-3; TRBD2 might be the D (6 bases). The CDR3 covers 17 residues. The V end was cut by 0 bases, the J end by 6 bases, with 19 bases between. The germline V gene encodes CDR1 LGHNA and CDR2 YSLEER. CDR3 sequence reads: CASSQDSRGTGSDTQYF. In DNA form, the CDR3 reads TGCGCCAGCAGCCAAGATAGCCGCGGGACCGGGTCGGATACGCAGTATTTT.

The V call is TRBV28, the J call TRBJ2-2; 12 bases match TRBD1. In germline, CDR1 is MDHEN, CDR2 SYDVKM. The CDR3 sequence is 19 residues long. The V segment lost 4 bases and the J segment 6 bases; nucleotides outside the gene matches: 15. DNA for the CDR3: TGTGCCAGCAGTTCGCCGGGACAGGGGGCTGTAGTGGGCGCCGGGGAGCTGTTTTTT. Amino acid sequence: CASSSPGQGAVVGAGELFF.

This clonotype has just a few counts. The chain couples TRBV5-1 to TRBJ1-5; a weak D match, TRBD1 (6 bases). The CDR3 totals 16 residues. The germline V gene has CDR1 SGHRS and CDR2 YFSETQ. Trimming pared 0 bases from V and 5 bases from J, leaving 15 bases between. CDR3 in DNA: TGCGCCAGCAGCTTGGGGACAGACCTAGGGTATCAGCCCCAGCATTTT. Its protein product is CASSLGTDLGYQPQHF.

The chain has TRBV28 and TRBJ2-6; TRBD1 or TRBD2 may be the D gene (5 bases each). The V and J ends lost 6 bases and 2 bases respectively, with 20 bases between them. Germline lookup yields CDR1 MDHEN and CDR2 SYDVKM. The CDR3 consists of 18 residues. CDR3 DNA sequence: TGTGCCAGCAGCCCCCCGGGGCAGCAACGACCTGGGGCCAACGTCCTGACTTTC. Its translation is CASSPPGQQRPGANVLTF.

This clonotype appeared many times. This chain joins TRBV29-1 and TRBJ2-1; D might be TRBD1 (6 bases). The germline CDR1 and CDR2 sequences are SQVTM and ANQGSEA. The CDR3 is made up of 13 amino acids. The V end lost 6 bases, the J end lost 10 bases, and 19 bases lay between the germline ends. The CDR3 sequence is CSVPVSGHGEQFF. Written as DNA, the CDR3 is TGCAGCGTACCAGTCTCGGGACACGGGGAGCAGTTCTTC.

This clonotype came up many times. DNA of the CDR3: TGTGCCACCAGGGGACTAGCGGACACCGGGGAGCTGTTTTTT. Residues: CATRGLADTGELFF. The rearrangement links TRBV24-1 to TRBJ2-2; 11 positions match TRBD2. The CDR3 covers 14 residues. Germline-derived CDR1 and CDR2 are KGHDR and SFDVKD. V lost 7 bases, J lost 3 bases, and 0 bases stayed unmatched.

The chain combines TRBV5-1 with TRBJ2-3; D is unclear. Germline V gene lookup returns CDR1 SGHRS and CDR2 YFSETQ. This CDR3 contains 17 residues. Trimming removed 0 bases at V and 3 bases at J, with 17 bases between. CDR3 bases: TGCGCCAGCAGCTTGGGGCTTCTGGAATGGGGAACAGATACGCAGTATTTT. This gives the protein CASSLGLLEWGTDTQYF. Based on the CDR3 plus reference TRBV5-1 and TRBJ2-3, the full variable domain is KAGVTQTPRYLIKTRGQQVTLSCSPISGHRSVSWYQQTPGQGLQFLFEYFSETQRNKGNFPGRFSGRQFSNSRSEMNVSTLELGDSALYLCASSLGLLEWGTDTQYFGPGTRLTVL.

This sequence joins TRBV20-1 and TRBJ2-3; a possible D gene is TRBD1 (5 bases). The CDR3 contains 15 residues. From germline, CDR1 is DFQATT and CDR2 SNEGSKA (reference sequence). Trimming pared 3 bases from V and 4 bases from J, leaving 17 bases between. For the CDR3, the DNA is TGCAGTGCTAGGGCACGGACATGGGCGGCAGATACGCAGTATTTT. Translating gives CSARARTWAADTQYF.

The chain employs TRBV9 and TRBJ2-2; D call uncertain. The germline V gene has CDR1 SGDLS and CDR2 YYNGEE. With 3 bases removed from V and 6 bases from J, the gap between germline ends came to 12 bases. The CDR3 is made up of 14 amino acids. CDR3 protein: CASSAGRRSGELFF. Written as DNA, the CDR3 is TGTGCCAGCAGCGCCGGGCGAAGATCCGGGGAGCTGTTTTTT.